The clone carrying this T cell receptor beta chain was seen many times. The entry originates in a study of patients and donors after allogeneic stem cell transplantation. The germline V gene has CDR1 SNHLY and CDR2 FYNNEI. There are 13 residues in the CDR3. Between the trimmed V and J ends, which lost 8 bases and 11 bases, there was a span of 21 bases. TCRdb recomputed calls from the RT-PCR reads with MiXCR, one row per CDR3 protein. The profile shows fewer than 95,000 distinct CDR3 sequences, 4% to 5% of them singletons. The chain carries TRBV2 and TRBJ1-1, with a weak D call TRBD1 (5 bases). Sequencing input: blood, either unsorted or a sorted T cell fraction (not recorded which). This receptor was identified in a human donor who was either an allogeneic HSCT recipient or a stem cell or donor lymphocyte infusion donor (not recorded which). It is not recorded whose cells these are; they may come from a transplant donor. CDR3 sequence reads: CASRLNSGGYAFF. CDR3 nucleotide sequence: TGTGCCAGCCGACTCAATTCGGGGGGGTACGCTTTCTTT. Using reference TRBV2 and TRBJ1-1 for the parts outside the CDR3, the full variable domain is EPEVTQTPSHQVTQMGQEVILRCVPISNHLYFYWYRQILGQKVEFLVSFYNNEISEKSEIFDDQFSVERPDGSNFTLKIRSTKLEDSAMYFCASRLNSGGYAFFGQGTRLTVV.